The 32 T cell receptor beta chains below were found in one sample sequenced in a study of tumor and adjacent non-tumor tissue in lung cancer. No cell sorting was done before RNA was extracted from the tissue. The library came from three nested PCR rounds adapted from ARM-PCR protocols. MiXCR, run by TCRdb on the multiplex PCR reads, gives a single entry per CDR3 protein. Found here are more than 75,000 distinct CDR3 sequences, 80% to 85% of them singletons; the top ten hold about an eighth. The sequenced material came from lung tumor tissue. These receptors came from a woman between 50 and 59 years old with non-small cell lung cancer.

The chain is built from TRBV10-2 and TRBJ2-1, with D tentatively TRBD2 (5 bases). In germline, CDR1 is WSHSY, CDR2 SAAADI. The CDR3 runs 13 residues. The CDR3 coding sequence is TGCGCAAGAAGTAAGTCAGGAGGCAATGAGCAGTTCTTC. Its translation: CARSKSGGNEQFF.

About this clonotype itself: A junction end diverges from the germline sequence, so it may reflect a read error. This chain links TRBV20-1 with TRBJ2-2; D possibly corresponds to TRBD2 (5 bases). Germline lookup yields CDR1 DFQATT and CDR2 SNEGSKA (reference sequence). This CDR3 comprises 16 residues. DNA for the CDR3: TGCAGTGCCACTCCGATTCGGATTCTTGGCGCCGGGGAACTGTTTTTT. This codes for CSATPIRILGAGELFF.

This clonotype has a single count. At one end, the junction sequence differs from germline, possibly due to a read error. This chain connects TRBV4-1 to TRBJ2-7, with D perhaps matching TRBD1 (5 bases). CDR3 size: 15 residues. CDR1 and CDR2 from the germline V gene are MGHRA and YSYEKL. DNA for the CDR3: TGCACCAGCAGCCACAGGACATCCACCCCCTACGAGCAGTACTTC. Amino acids: CTSSHRTSTPYEQYF.

Worth noting for this clonotype: No conserved phenylalanine or tryptophan ends this CDR3, so it is likely a read error. The V and J genes are TRBV11-1 and TRBJ2-7; 7 nucleotides line up with TRBD1. Germline V gene lookup returns CDR1 SGHAT and CDR2 FQDESV (reference sequence). CDR3 length: 14 residues. With V trimmed by 5 bases and J by 9 bases, 13 bases remained unmatched. The CDR3 sequence: CASSHWDSSYVQYL. CDR3 DNA sequence: TGTGCCAGCAGCCACTGGGACAGCTCCTATGTGCAGTACCTC.

A remark on this clonotype: An end of the junction differs from the germline gene, which may be a read error. This chain joins TRBV28 and TRBJ2-1; TRBD1 matches at 9 bases. Germline V gives CDR1 MDHEN, CDR2 SYDVKM. The CDR3 is 15 residues long. Here the CDR3 reads CASSLLGQGGNEEFF. CDR3 nucleotide sequence: TGTGCCAGTAGTTTGTTGGGACAGGGAGGCAATGAGGAGTTCTTC.

Concerning this clonotype itself: A junction end diverges from the germline sequence, so it may reflect a read error. The rearrangement joins TRBV12-3 or TRBV12-4 to TRBJ1-6; weak D call: TRBD1 (6 bases). The CDR3 extends over 14 amino acids. The CDR3 sequence: CASSLLGANSPFHF. CDR3 in DNA: TGTGCCAGCAGTTTATTGGGGGCTAATTCACCCTTCCACTTT.

Concerning this clonotype itself: One junction end does not reproduce the germline sequence, and a read error may be involved. The rearrangement uses TRBV4-1 and TRBJ1-1, with a tentative D call TRBD1 (5 bases). Germline assignment: CDR1 MGHRA and CDR2 YSYEKL. The CDR3 contains 16 residues. The CDR3 DNA reads as TGCGCCAGTAGCCAAGATCTCTACAGGCTCGGCTCTGAAGCTTTCTTT. Its translation is CASSQDLYRLGSEAFF.

The chain uses TRBV4-1 and TRBJ2-7; the D gene is possibly TRBD1 (6 bases). Germline values: CDR1 MGHRA, CDR2 YSYEKL. CDR3 length: 17 amino acids. Deletions cut 3 bases from V and 3 bases from J, with 21 bases between. Written as DNA, the CDR3 is TGCGCCAGCAGCCAGGAAAGGATTGGGACATGCTTCTACGAGCAGTACTTC. It translates to CASSQERIGTCFYEQYF.

With regard to this clonotype: Since no conserved phenylalanine or tryptophan closes the CDR3, a read error is the likely cause. The limits of the CDR3 on the DNA are not certain, so only TCRdb's listed CDR3 is given. The chain employs TRBV12-3 or TRBV12-4 and TRBJ2-3; the table's D gene call, TRBD2, was not cross checked with the DNA. The CDR3 contains 14 residues when both ends are counted. This chain's CDR3 is CASREPSRGIRSIL.

Notes on this clonotype: One end of the junction fails to match germline, which may point to a read error. V and J are TRBV20-1 and TRBJ2-7; 9 bases fit TRBD1. The CDR3 is made up of 15 amino acids. Germline values: CDR1 DFQATT, CDR2 SNEGSKA (reference sequence). In DNA form, the CDR3 reads TGCAGTGCTAGAGGGGGGACAGGGTGGACCTACGAGCAGTGCTTC. Its protein product is CSARGGTGWTYEQCF.

As for this clonotype: One junction end disagrees with the germline gene, perhaps due to a read error. The chain couples TRBV5-4 to TRBJ2-5, with TRBD2 matching over 13 bases. This CDR3 has 15 amino acids. Germline CDR1 reads SGHNT; CDR2 reads YYREEE (reference sequence). The CDR3 sequence: CTSSFRLAGGETQYF. CDR3 nucleotides: TGTACCAGCAGCTTTAGACTAGCGGGAGGCGAGACCCAGTACTTC.

This clonotype was counted a single time. V and J are TRBV20-1 and TRBJ2-1, with 11 nucleotides matching TRBD2. The CDR3 consists of 18 residues. The J segment lost 6 bases and the V segment lost 4 bases, leaving 17 bases of the junction unmatched. Germline V gene data show CDR1 as DFQATT and CDR2 as SNEGSKA (reference sequence). For the CDR3, the DNA is TGCAGTGCTACAGATGGCACTAGCGGGAGAACGTGTGGCAATGAGCAGTTCTTC. Residues: CSATDGTSGRTCGNEQFF.

In the case of this clonotype: A much larger clone lies a single base off, so this may be a read error. The chain couples TRBV19 to TRBJ1-1, with TRBD1 as a possible D gene (5 bases). Germline values: CDR1 LNHDA, CDR2 SQIVND (reference sequence). CDR3 length: 14 amino acids. Trimming cost V 4 bases and J 0 bases, with 9 bases left between them. Here the CDR3 reads CASSTRQMNTEAFF. As DNA, the CDR3 is TGTGCCAGTAGTACCCGACAGATGAACACTGAAGCTTTCTTT.

The CDR3 is CATSRDNDTGELFF. The CDR3 nucleotides read TGTGCCACCAGTAGGGACAATGACACCGGGGAGCTGTTTTTT. The rearrangement links TRBV15 to TRBJ2-2; maybe TRBD1 (6 bases). V shed 6 bases and J shed 3 bases, with 11 bases lying between them. The CDR3 sequence is 14 residues long. Germline values: CDR1 LNHNV, CDR2 YYDKDF (reference sequence).

Note on this clonotype: At one end, the junction sequence differs from germline, possibly due to a read error. The rearrangement links TRBV4-2 to TRBJ2-3; 12 bases align to TRBD2. Germline V CDR1 and CDR2: LGHNA, YNFKEQ. There are 16 residues in the CDR3. The chain's CDR3 is CASSRAGLAGADTQYF. The CDR3 nucleotides are TGTGCCAGTAGCCGCGCGGGACTAGCGGGCGCAGATACGCAGTATTTT.

The chain combines TRBV4-2 with TRBJ2-6; D not certain. V shed 4 bases and J shed 2 bases, with 12 bases lying between them. CDR1 is LGHNA, CDR2 YNFKEQ, per germline. The CDR3 has 16 amino acids. CDR3 region: CASSLYERPGANVLTF. The CDR3 bases are TGTGCCAGCAGCCTATATGAGAGGCCTGGGGCCAACGTCCTGACTTTC.

Comments on this clonotype: At one boundary the junction diverges from the germline segment, which might be a read error. The chain links TRBV20-1 to TRBJ2-5, with 9 bases matching TRBD2. Germline V lookup: CDR1 DFQATT, CDR2 SNEGSKA (reference sequence). CDR3 size: 15 residues. CDR3 sequence (DNA): TGCAGTGCCCCTAAAGCGGGGGGAGGACAAGAGACCCAGTGCTTC. Its protein is CSAPKAGGGQETQCF.

As to this clonotype: At one of its ends the junction is not consistent with the germline gene, which may arise from a read error. The chain carries TRBV20-1 and TRBJ2-1; no reliable D call. CDR1 is DFQATT, CDR2 SNEGSKA, per germline (reference sequence). CDR3 length: 16 amino acids. The CDR3 is CSARDSSHPWYNEQFF. As DNA, the CDR3 is TGCAGTGCTAGAGATAGTAGTCACCCCTGGTACAATGAACAGTTCTTC.

The V call is TRBV20-1, the J call TRBJ2-7, with D maybe TRBD1 (6 bases). CDR3 length: 18 amino acids. Germline V gene lookup returns CDR1 DFQATT and CDR2 SNEGSKA (reference sequence). The CDR3, as DNA: TGCAATTCTAGAGGGGAAGTGGGGATCAGGGGTGTAACTTACGAGCAGTACTTC. Translated, it gives CNSRGEVGIRGVTYEQYF.

There are many counts of this clonotype. This may come from a read error, since a much larger clone is one base off. The chain uses TRBV20-1 and TRBJ1-5; D is unresolved. The germline V gene encodes CDR1 DFQATT and CDR2 SNEGSKA (reference sequence). The CDR3 runs to 13 residues. The DNA for the CDR3 is TGCAGTGTTAGAGAACATAGCAATCAGCCCCAGCATTTT. Amino acid sequence: CSVREHSNQPQHF.

V and J are TRBV20-1 and TRBJ2-1; D unresolved. The CDR3 loop spans 14 amino acids. V lost 6 bases and J lost 2, with 14 bases in between. Germline V CDR1 and CDR2: DFQATT, SNEGSKA (reference sequence). CDR3 sequence (DNA): TGCAGTGCAGATCCTAGTTGGGCCTACAATGAGCAGTTCTTC. Encoded protein: CSADPSWAYNEQFF.

In this sample, this clonotype turned up many times. The rearrangement links TRBV28 to TRBJ1-5; TRBD1 matches at 8 bases. From germline, CDR1 is MDHEN and CDR2 SYDVKM. The CDR3 contains 16 residues. With V trimmed by 3 bases and J by 1 base, 5 bases remained unmatched. CDR3 residues: CASSFAGTGSNQPQHF. CDR3 DNA sequence: TGTGCCAGCAGTTTCGCCGGGACAGGAAGCAATCAGCCCCAGCATTTT.

Remarks on this clonotype: One end of the junction varies from germline; a read error may be responsible. The V call is TRBV11-2, the J call TRBJ2-7; tentatively, D is TRBD2 (5 bases). The CDR3 contains 15 residues. Per germline, CDR1 SGHAT and CDR2 FQNNGV. For the CDR3, the DNA is TGTGCCACCAGCTTAGAGTTAGGGAGTTCCTACGAGCAGTACTTC. Amino acid sequence: CATSLELGSSYEQYF.

Points on this clonotype: The junction shows a germline mismatch at one end, possibly a read error. The chain couples TRBV29-1 to TRBJ2-1, with no clear D. This CDR3 spans 13 amino acids. The germline V gene has CDR1 SQVTM and CDR2 ANQGSEA. The CDR3 here is CRVEDRSPSEQFF. CDR3 nucleotides: TGCAGGGTTGAAGATAGGTCCCCAAGTGAGCAGTTCTTC.

About this clonotype: At one end the junction does not follow the germline gene, possibly because of a read error. V and J are TRBV20-1 and TRBJ2-1, with 14 bases fitting TRBD2. CDR3 length: 18 amino acids. The germline V gene encodes CDR1 DFQATT and CDR2 SNEGSKA (reference sequence). CDR3 sequence (DNA): TGCATTGCTAGAAAAACCCACGGACTAGCGGGAGGCTACAATGAGCAATTCTTC. Translating gives CIARKTHGLAGGYNEQFF.

V gene TRBV10-3 combines with J gene TRBJ2-5; 8 nucleotides line up with TRBD1. Germline V gene lookup returns CDR1 ENHRY and CDR2 SYGVKD. V dropped 8 bases and J dropped 8; count of bases not matched to a gene: 10. This CDR3 has 13 amino acids. The CDR3 loop reads CAIGGTGRGTQYF. The CDR3 DNA reads TGTGCCATCGGCGGGACAGGTCGTGGTACCCAGTACTTC.

Regarding this clonotype: Given the absence of the conserved phenylalanine or tryptophan at the CDR3 end, a read error is likely. This CDR3 reads CSIVLALLGGYEQYL. CDR3 sequence (DNA): TGCAGCATTGTCCTGGCGTTGCTAGGAGGCTACGAGCAGTACTTA. The chain has TRBV29-1 and TRBJ2-7; D possibly corresponds to TRBD2 (5 bases). Germline V gene sequence: CDR1 SQVTM, CDR2 ANQGSEA. The CDR3 extends over 15 amino acids. The germline V and J ends were trimmed by 8 bases and 3 bases, with 23 bases remaining between them.

With respect to this clonotype: At one of its ends the junction is not consistent with the germline gene, which may arise from a read error. The chain links TRBV11-2 to TRBJ1-5, with 7 bases fitting TRBD2. TRBJ2-3 matches the DNA end more closely, so the J call is doubtful. The CDR3 has 15 residues. The germline gives CDR1 SGHAT, CDR2 FQNNGV. CDR3 loop: CVSSLAGGGNQPQYF. Written as DNA, the CDR3 is TGTGTCAGCAGCTTAGCGGGCGGAGGCAATCAGCCCCAGTATTTT.

Turning to this clonotype: Since no conserved phenylalanine or tryptophan closes the CDR3, a read error is the likely cause. The V call is TRBV6-1, the J call TRBJ1-5; a possible D gene is TRBD1 (6 bases). V was trimmed by 6 bases and J by 9 bases, leaving 15 bases between them. Germline CDR1 reads MNHNS; CDR2 reads SASEGT. There are 13 residues in the CDR3. The CDR3 spells CASSPDRDRPQHY. In DNA form, the CDR3 reads TGTGCCAGCAGCCCGGACAGAGATCGGCCCCAGCATTAT.

This chain uses TRBV6-1 with TRBJ2-6; D might be TRBD1 (5 bases). V lost 1 base and J lost 16, with 29 bases in between. The CDR3 length is 18 residues. Germline V lookup: CDR1 MNHNS, CDR2 SASEGT. The CDR3 sequence is CASSEVAGAGYGAKVLTF. The CDR3 DNA is TGTGCCAGCAGTGAAGTAGCAGGAGCCGGGTATGGGGCCAAGGTTCTGACTTTC.

In regard to this clonotype: This is likely a read error, given that the CDR3 carries no conserved phenylalanine or tryptophan at its end. The V gene is TRBV10-3, the J gene TRBJ2-1; 7 nucleotides align to TRBD1. The CDR3 loop spans 11 amino acids. Germline CDR1 and CDR2: ENHRY and SYGVKD. The CDR3 protein is CVISEDREQFL. Written as DNA, the CDR3 is TGTGTCATCAGTGAGGACAGGGAGCAGTTCTTG.

In the case of this clonotype: Compared with germline, one end of the junction differs, possibly owing to a read error. The chain has TRBV6-6 and TRBJ2-6; D may correspond to TRBD1 or TRBD2 (5 bases each). The CDR3 is 16 amino acids. Germline CDR1 MNHNY, CDR2 SVGAGI (reference sequence). CDR3 in DNA: TGTGTCAGCACCAAGGAGGCGTACTCTGGGACCAACGTCGTGACTTTC. Encoded protein: CVSTKEAYSGTNVVTF.